Following are 30 T cell receptor beta chains from one sample sequenced in a study of identical twins. MiXCR, applied by TCRdb to the 5' RACE reads, yields one record per CDR3 protein. The sample lists 150,000 or so distinct CDR3 sequences; under 4.5% were seen once. The sequenced sample was memory T cells sorted from blood. These receptors were taken from a man aged 18 to 29 in good health.

This clonotype has at least ten counts. J is TRBJ1-2 and V is TRBV6-5; 7 positions agree with TRBD1. CDR1 MNHEY and CDR2 SVGAGI come from the germline V gene. This CDR3 spans 12 amino acids. The ends lost 7 bases at V and 8 bases at J; junction bases unmatched: 7. CDR3 region: CASTPGQRGYTF. CDR3 in DNA: TGTGCCAGCACCCCGGGACAGAGAGGCTACACCTTC.

The chain uses TRBV18 and TRBJ1-3; TRBD1 matches at 10 bases. There are 19 residues in the CDR3. J lost 4 bases, V lost 3 bases, and 15 bases had no gene match. Germline V gene sequence: CDR1 KGHSH, CDR2 LQKENI. CDR3 sequence: CASSPNHPGQGNSGNTIYF. The CDR3 DNA sequence: TGTGCCAGCTCACCTAACCACCCGGGACAGGGGAACTCGGGAAACACCATATATTTT.

This clonotype was counted ten times or more. J is TRBJ1-5 and V is TRBV2; no reliable D call. The CDR3 sequence is 13 residues long. V lost 7 bases and J 4 bases, leaving 11 bases between the germline ends. Germline loops: CDR1 SNHLY, CDR2 FYNNEI. This CDR3 is CASTRSVNQPQHF. The CDR3 nucleotides are TGTGCCAGCACCCGTTCGGTGAATCAGCCCCAGCATTTT. The full variable domain, in which reference TRBV2 and TRBJ1-5 provide the parts outside the CDR3, is EPEVTQTPSHQVTQMGQEVILRCVPISNHLYFYWYRQILGQKVEFLVSFYNNEISEKSEIFDDQFSVERPDGSNFTLKIRSTKLEDSAMYFCASTRSVNQPQHFGDGTRLSIL.

In its sample, this clonotype was seen many times. As DNA, the CDR3 is TGTGCCAGCAGTGTAGGTGTCAATCAGCCCCAGCATTTT. As protein: CASSVGVNQPQHF. The genes are TRBV28 and TRBJ1-5; no definite D call. The CDR3 spans 13 residues. Per the germline V gene, CDR1 is MDHEN and CDR2 is SYDVKM. V gave up 5 bases and J gave up 3 bases, with 8 bases separating them.

This clonotype was counted many times. This chain links TRBV21-1 with TRBJ1-3; the table gives TRBD1 as D, unverified against the DNA. TRBV21-1 is noted as a pseudogene. The CDR3 runs 15 residues. The CDR3 DNA reads as TGTGCCAGCCGGGGGGCTCAGAGCTCTGGAAACACCATATATTTT. Translated, it gives CASRGAQSSGNTIYF.

The table lists this clonotype with many counts. The chain couples TRBV12-3 or TRBV12-4 to TRBJ2-1; 8 bases line up with TRBD1. This CDR3 is built from 14 residues. V shed 5 bases and J 6 bases; nucleotides not matched to a gene: 6. The CDR3 DNA reads TGTGCCAGCAGTCAGGGGGCCGGTTTCAATGAGCAGTTCTTC. The encoded protein is CASSQGAGFNEQFF.

This clonotype was counted ten times or more. The rearrangement links TRBV4-1 to TRBJ1-4; a weak D match, TRBD1 (5 bases). Trimming pared 6 bases from V and 7 bases from J, leaving 18 bases between. The CDR3 spans 15 residues. Germline V gene data show CDR1 as MGHRA and CDR2 as YSYEKL. The CDR3: CASSRDRELSEKLFF. In DNA form, the CDR3 reads TGCGCCAGCAGTCGAGACAGAGAACTAAGTGAAAAACTGTTTTTT.

This clonotype was picked up many times. The chain uses TRBV20-1 and TRBJ1-3; D unclear. The CDR3 runs 12 residues. Germline values: CDR1 DFQATT, CDR2 SNEGSKA (reference sequence). V lost 3 bases and J 1 base, leaving 4 bases between the germline ends. This CDR3 is CSASSSGNTIYF. CDR3 DNA: TGCAGTGCTAGCTCGTCTGGAAACACCATATATTTT.

This clonotype was seen at least ten times. The chain couples TRBV5-1 to TRBJ1-5; unclear D gene. Germline V gene lookup returns CDR1 SGHRS and CDR2 YFSETQ. The CDR3 contains 17 residues. The V gene lost 0 bases and the J gene lost 0 bases, with 13 bases spanning the gap. CDR3 coding DNA: TGCGCCAGCAGCTTGGCCCCTGGGAGTGATAGCAATCAGCCCCAGCATTTT. Its translation is CASSLAPGSDSNQPQHF.

This clonotype was seen at least ten times. In DNA, the CDR3 is TGTGCCAGCAGCTCCCGGACAGCCTCCTACGAGCAGTACTTC. Its protein product is CASSSRTASYEQYF. The V call is TRBV7-9, the J call TRBJ2-7, with TRBD1 as a possible D gene (6 bases). The CDR3 is 14 amino acids. V was pared by 4 bases and J by 0 bases, with 10 bases between. CDR1 SEHNR and CDR2 FQNEAQ come from the germline V gene (reference sequence).

This clonotype has at least ten counts. V and J are TRBV14 and TRBJ2-5; TRBD2 aligns across 10 bases. CDR3 length: 16 amino acids. The germline V gene has CDR1 SGHDN and CDR2 FVKESK. V dropped 4 bases and J dropped 2; count of bases not matched to a gene: 7. The CDR3 loop is CASSLLAGERQETQYF. For the CDR3, the DNA is TGTGCCAGCAGCCTCCTAGCGGGAGAGCGGCAAGAGACCCAGTACTTC.

This clonotype showed up many times. The rearrangement links TRBV20-1 to TRBJ2-1, with D possibly called TRBD1 or TRBD2 (5 bases each). V was clipped by 7 bases and J by 10 bases, with 14 bases between them. The CDR3 runs to 11 residues. Germline CDR1 is DFQATT and CDR2 is SNEGSKA (reference sequence). The CDR3 DNA reads as TGCAGTGGAGGGGAAGTGCGGGAGCAGTTCTTC. Translation: CSGGEVREQFF.

The rearrangement uses TRBV3-1 and TRBJ2-1, with TRBD1 identical over 11 bases. V lost 3 bases to trimming and J lost 8 bases; unmatched junction nucleotides: 6. The length of the CDR3 is 15 residues. CDR1 is LGHDT, CDR2 YNNKEL, per germline (reference sequence). CDR3 bases: TGTGCCAGCAGCCAGGGGACAGGGGGAATGTATGAGCAGTTCTTC. Amino acid sequence: CASSQGTGGMYEQFF.

This clonotype appeared many times. J is TRBJ1-5 and V is TRBV12-3 or TRBV12-4, with a possible D match to TRBD1 (5 bases). This CDR3 is built from 13 residues. V lost 6 bases and J 4 bases, leaving 10 bases between the germline ends. The CDR3 here is CASREQENQPQHF. CDR3 nucleotide sequence: TGTGCCAGCAGGGAACAGGAGAATCAGCCCCAGCATTTT.

Ten or more counts support this clonotype. The gene calls are TRBV5-1 and TRBJ2-4; D unclear. Between the trimmed V and J ends, which lost 0 bases and 7 bases, there was a span of 8 bases. The germline V gene encodes CDR1 SGHRS and CDR2 YFSETQ. CDR3 length: 13 residues. In DNA form, the CDR3 reads TGCGCCAGCAGCTTGGGCCCGGTGAACATTCAGTACTTC. This translates into CASSLGPVNIQYF.

The table lists this clonotype with many counts. V is TRBV5-1 and J is TRBJ2-1; 8 nucleotides align to TRBD2. Germline V CDR1 and CDR2: SGHRS, YFSETQ. The V segment lost 4 bases and the J segment 6 bases; nucleotides outside the gene matches: 12. This CDR3 has 16 residues. DNA for the CDR3: TGCGCCAGCAGCCCAGGATGGCTAGCGGGTGCCAATGAGCAGTTCTTC. Translated, it gives CASSPGWLAGANEQFF.

The genes are TRBV15 and TRBJ2-3, with unresolved D. Trimming pared 8 bases from V and 4 bases from J, leaving 13 bases between. CDR3 length: 13 amino acids. Looked up from germline, CDR1 is LNHNV and CDR2 is YYDKDF (reference sequence). The DNA for the CDR3 is TGTGCCACCTTGGGCCGGTCTTCAGATACGCAGTATTTT. Translating it yields CATLGRSSDTQYF.

The sample holds many counts of this clonotype. This chain joins TRBV4-2 and TRBJ2-5, with D possibly being TRBD2 (7 bases). Germline assignment: CDR1 LGHNA and CDR2 YNFKEQ. The CDR3 has 16 amino acids. The V gene lost 0 bases and the J gene lost 3 bases, with 14 bases spanning the gap. The CDR3 loop is CASSQEGGDGEETQYF. CDR3 DNA: TGTGCCAGCAGCCAAGAAGGGGGGGATGGGGAAGAGACCCAGTACTTC.

This clonotype has ten or more counts. V usage is TRBV6-6 and J usage is TRBJ2-4; unclear D gene. Germline CDR1 reads MNHNY; CDR2 reads SVGAGI (reference sequence). This CDR3 is 13 amino acids long. Trimming pared 7 bases from V and 2 bases from J, leaving 9 bases between. Written as DNA, the CDR3 is TGTGCCAGCAACAGTAGGACCAAAAACATTCAGTACTTC. Its translation: CASNSRTKNIQYF.

This clonotype was picked up many times. The CDR3, as DNA: TGTGCCAGCAGCCAAGTCTGGTCCGGAACCGGGGAGCTGTTTTTT. It codes for CASSQVWSGTGELFF. J is TRBJ2-2 and V is TRBV3-1; no reliable D call. V was shortened by 1 base and J by 5 bases, with 11 bases between the two germline ends. The CDR3 is made up of 15 amino acids. Looked up from germline, CDR1 is LGHDT and CDR2 is YNNKEL (reference sequence).

This clonotype came up many times. This sequence joins TRBV5-1 and TRBJ1-4; D call uncertain. V lost 0 bases, J lost 5 bases, and 8 bases lay in between. Germline V gene sequence: CDR1 SGHRS, CDR2 YFSETQ. This CDR3 is built from 14 residues. In DNA, the CDR3 is TGCGCCAGCAGCTTGGCATCGGTGAATGAAAAACTGTTTTTT. Translated, it gives CASSLASVNEKLFF.

This clonotype showed up just a few times. The chain couples TRBV19 to TRBJ1-4; D is perhaps TRBD1 (5 bases). Germline CDR1 LNHDA, CDR2 SQIVND (reference sequence). This CDR3 has 13 amino acids. Trimming took off 7 bases at V and 4 bases at J, with 10 bases between the two ends. In nucleotides, the CDR3 is TGTGCCAGTACGGACATAAATAATGAAAAACTGTTTTTT. This gives the protein CASTDINNEKLFF.

There are many counts of this clonotype. The chain joins TRBV12-3 or TRBV12-4 to TRBJ2-2; the D is unclear. With 7 bases removed from V and 4 bases from J, the gap between germline ends came to 10 bases. The CDR3 length is 13 residues. CDR3 amino acids: CASKTSGTGELFF. CDR3 coding DNA: TGTGCCAGCAAGACATCTGGCACCGGGGAGCTGTTTTTT.

This clonotype showed up many times. The J gene is TRBJ2-7, the V gene TRBV7-2; TRBD1 matches at 7 bases. This CDR3 has 15 residues. Germline trimming cut 4 bases from V and 5 bases from J; bases unmatched to any gene: 11. CDR1 SGHTA and CDR2 FQGNSA come from the germline V gene. The DNA for the CDR3 is TGTGCCAGCAGCTATACCGGGACAGAGTCGCACGAGCAGTACTTC. This codes for CASSYTGTESHEQYF.

This clonotype was recorded many times. This chain connects TRBV27 to TRBJ2-4; the D is unclear. In germline, CDR1 is MNHEY, CDR2 SMNVEV (reference sequence). Between the trimmed V and J ends, which lost 6 bases and 0 bases, there was a span of 6 bases. The CDR3 spans 13 residues. The CDR3 protein is CASRDGAKNIQYF. CDR3 DNA sequence: TGTGCCAGCAGGGACGGAGCCAAAAACATTCAGTACTTC.

At least ten counts were recorded for this clonotype. The V and J genes are TRBV5-1 and TRBJ2-2; D gene uncertain. The germline V gene has CDR1 SGHRS and CDR2 YFSETQ. The CDR3 runs 13 residues. Between the trimmed V and J ends, which lost 2 bases and 6 bases, there was a span of 8 bases. CDR3: CASSLALAGELFF. In DNA form, the CDR3 reads TGCGCCAGCAGCTTAGCCTTGGCCGGGGAGCTGTTTTTT.

This clonotype was observed at least ten times. V and J are TRBV25-1 and TRBJ2-1; 8 positions match TRBD2. Trimming removed 5 bases from V and 4 bases from J; junction bases left unmatched: 13. CDR3 length equals 17 residues. The germline V gene has CDR1 MGHDK and CDR2 SYGVNS. CDR3 sequence (DNA): TGTGCCAGCAGTAAATGGAATGAGCGGGAGTCTTACAATGAGCAGTTCTTC. This sequence encodes CASSKWNERESYNEQFF.

This clonotype was detected ten times or more. The chain employs TRBV25-1 and TRBJ1-2; TRBD1 is a possible D gene (5 bases). Looked up from germline, CDR1 is MGHDK and CDR2 is SYGVNS. The V and J ends lost 0 bases and 11 bases respectively, with 10 bases between them. The CDR3 loop spans 12 amino acids. The CDR3 region is CASSEYGAGYTF. In nucleotides, the CDR3 is TGTGCCAGCAGTGAATATGGGGCAGGGTACACCTTC.

This clonotype was seen a few times. The chain couples TRBV6-1 to TRBJ2-7; 9 nucleotides line up with TRBD1. Germline V gene lookup returns CDR1 MNHNS and CDR2 SASEGT. V lost 6 bases and J lost 6; bases outside the gene matches: 6. The CDR3 has 13 amino acids. CDR3 nucleotide sequence: TGTGCCAGCAGAGGGACAGGGTCCACCGAGCAGTACTTC. As protein: CASRGTGSTEQYF.

Notes on this clonotype: A much larger clone sits a single nucleotide away, making a read error possible. The V gene is TRBV20-1, the J gene TRBJ2-7; D may be TRBD2 (5 bases). Looked up from germline, CDR1 is DFQATT and CDR2 is SNEGSKA (reference sequence). Trimming shortened V by 4 bases and J by 6 bases, and 16 bases separated the two germline ends. The CDR3 extends over 13 amino acids. CDR3 DNA sequence: TGCAGTGCTAATTTACTAGTAGGTACCGAGCAGTACTTC. This encodes CSANLLVGTEQYF.